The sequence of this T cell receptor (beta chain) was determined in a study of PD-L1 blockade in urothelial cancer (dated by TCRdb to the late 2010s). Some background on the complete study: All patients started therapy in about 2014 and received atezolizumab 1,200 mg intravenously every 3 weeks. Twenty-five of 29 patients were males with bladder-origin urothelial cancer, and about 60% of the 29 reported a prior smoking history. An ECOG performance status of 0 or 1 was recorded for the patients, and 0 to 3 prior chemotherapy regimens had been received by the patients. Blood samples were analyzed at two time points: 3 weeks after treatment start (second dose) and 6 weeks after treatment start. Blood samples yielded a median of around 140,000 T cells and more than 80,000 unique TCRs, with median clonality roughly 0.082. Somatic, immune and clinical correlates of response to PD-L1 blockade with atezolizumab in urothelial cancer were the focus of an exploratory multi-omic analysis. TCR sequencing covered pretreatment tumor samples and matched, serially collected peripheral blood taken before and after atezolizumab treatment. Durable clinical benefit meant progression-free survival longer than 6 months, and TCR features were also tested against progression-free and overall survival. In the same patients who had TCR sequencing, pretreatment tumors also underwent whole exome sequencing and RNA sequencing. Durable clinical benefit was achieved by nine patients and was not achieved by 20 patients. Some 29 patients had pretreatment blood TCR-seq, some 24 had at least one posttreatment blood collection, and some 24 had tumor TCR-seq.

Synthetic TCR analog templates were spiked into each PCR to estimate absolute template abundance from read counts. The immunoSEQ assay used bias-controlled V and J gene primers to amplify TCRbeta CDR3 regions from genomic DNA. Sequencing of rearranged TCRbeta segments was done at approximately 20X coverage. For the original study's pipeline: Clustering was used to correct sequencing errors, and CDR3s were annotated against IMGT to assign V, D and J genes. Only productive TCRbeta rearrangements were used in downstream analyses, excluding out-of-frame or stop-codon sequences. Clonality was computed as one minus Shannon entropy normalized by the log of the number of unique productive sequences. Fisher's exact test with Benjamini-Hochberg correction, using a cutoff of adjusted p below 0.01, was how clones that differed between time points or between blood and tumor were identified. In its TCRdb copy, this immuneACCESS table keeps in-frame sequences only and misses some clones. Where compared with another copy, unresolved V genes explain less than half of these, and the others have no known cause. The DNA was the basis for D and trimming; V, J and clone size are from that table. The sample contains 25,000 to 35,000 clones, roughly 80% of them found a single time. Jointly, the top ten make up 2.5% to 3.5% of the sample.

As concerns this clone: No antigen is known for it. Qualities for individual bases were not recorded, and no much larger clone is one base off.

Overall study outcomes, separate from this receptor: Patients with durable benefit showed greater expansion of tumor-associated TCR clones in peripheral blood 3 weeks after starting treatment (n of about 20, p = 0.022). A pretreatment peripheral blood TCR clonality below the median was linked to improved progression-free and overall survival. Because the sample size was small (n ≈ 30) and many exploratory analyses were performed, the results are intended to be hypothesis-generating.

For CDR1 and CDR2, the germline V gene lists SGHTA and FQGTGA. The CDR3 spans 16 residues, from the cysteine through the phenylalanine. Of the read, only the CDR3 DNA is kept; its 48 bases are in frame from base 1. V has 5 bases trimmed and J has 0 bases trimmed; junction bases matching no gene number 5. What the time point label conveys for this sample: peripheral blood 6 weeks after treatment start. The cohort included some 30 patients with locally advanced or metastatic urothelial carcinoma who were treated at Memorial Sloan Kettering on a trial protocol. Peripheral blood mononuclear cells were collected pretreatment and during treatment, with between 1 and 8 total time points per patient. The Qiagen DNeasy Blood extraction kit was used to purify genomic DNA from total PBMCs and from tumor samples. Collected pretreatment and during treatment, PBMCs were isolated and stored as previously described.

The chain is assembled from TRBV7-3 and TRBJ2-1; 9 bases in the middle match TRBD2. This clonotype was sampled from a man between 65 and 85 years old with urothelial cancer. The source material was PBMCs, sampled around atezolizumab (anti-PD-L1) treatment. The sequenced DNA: TGTGCCAGCAGCCTCCTAGCGGGGAGCTCCTACAATGAGCAGTTCTTC. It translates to CASSLLAGSSYNEQFF.